A single sample is the source of the 12 T cell receptor beta chains below, sequenced in a study of cytomegalovirus exposure and HLA in healthy donors. Primers: 60 Vbeta forward and 13 Jbeta reverse. TCRdb's copy holds only in-frame clones and misses some; the assay was immunoSEQ multiplex PCR. The repertoire includes 40,000 or so clones, around 60% of them detected once, and around 8.7% sits in the top ten. The sequenced sample consisted of PBMCs. These receptors were collected from a human donor in good health.

The chain is built from TRBV5-1 and TRBJ2-1; 9 bases align to TRBD2. CDR3 length equals 14 residues. Germline CDR1 and CDR2: SGHRS and YFSETQ. V shed 0 bases, J shed 7 bases, and the junction held 2 bases outside the gene matches. CDR3 sequence reads: CASSLASGVNEQFF. The CDR3 region has the DNA TGCGCCAGCAGCTTGGCTAGCGGGGTAAATGAGCAGTTCTTC.

The chain joins TRBV9 to TRBJ2-3, with 12 bases identical to TRBD2. V lost 3 bases and J lost 3; bases outside the gene matches: 2. The CDR3 has 15 residues. CDR1 SGDLS and CDR2 YYNGEE come from the germline V gene. As DNA, the CDR3 is TGTGCCAGCAGCGAAACTAGCGGGGGGACAGATACGCAGTATTTT. Encoded protein: CASSETSGGTDTQYF.

A single count supports this clone. For the CDR3, the DNA is TGTGCCAGCAGCCTGGTACCACAGGGGATGGTCACTGAAGCTTTCTTT. Protein product: CASSLVPQGMVTEAFF. The chain uses TRBV4-2 and TRBJ1-1; 7 bases agree with TRBD1. This CDR3 is 16 amino acids long. Germline V gives CDR1 LGHNA, CDR2 YNFKEQ. Germline trimming cut 4 bases from V and 4 bases from J; bases unmatched to any gene: 12.

CDR3 coding DNA: TGTGCCAGTAGTATAGAGGGCAGATCAGGAAATCAGCCCCAGCATTTT. Translating it yields CASSIEGRSGNQPQHF. The chain links TRBV19 to TRBJ1-5; D uncertain. Trimming shortened V by 0 bases and J by 4 bases, and 13 bases separated the two germline ends. Germline CDR1 LNHDA, CDR2 SQIVND (reference sequence). This CDR3 has 16 residues.

This chain uses TRBV7-9 with TRBJ1-1; 9 nucleotides match TRBD1. This CDR3 spans 15 amino acids. Trimming removed 4 bases from V and 1 base from J; junction bases left unmatched: 4. Germline V gene lookup returns CDR1 SEHNR and CDR2 FQNEAQ (reference sequence). The CDR3 nucleotides are TGTGCCAGCAGCTGGTTGACAGGGGGGAACACTGAAGCTTTCTTT. It translates to CASSWLTGGNTEAFF.

The chain uses TRBV28 and TRBJ1-2; D unclear. CDR3 length: 12 residues. V dropped 6 bases and J dropped 4 bases, with 9 bases sitting between them. Germline assignment: CDR1 MDHEN and CDR2 SYDVKM. CDR3 protein: CASSTLSYGYTF. CDR3 nucleotide sequence: TGTGCCAGCAGCACCCTCAGCTATGGCTACACCTTC.

This chain connects TRBV30 to TRBJ1-2, with D possibly being TRBD1 (6 bases). Per germline, CDR1 GTSNPN and CDR2 SVGIG (reference sequence). This CDR3 is built from 11 residues. The V gene lost 0 bases and the J gene lost 13 bases, with 12 bases spanning the gap. CDR3 bases: TGTGCCTGGAGTGTACCGACAGGATGCACCTTC. This translates into CAWSVPTGCTF.

V is TRBV29-1 and J is TRBJ2-7, with 7 bases aligning to TRBD1. J gave up 5 bases and V 3 bases, and 4 bases lay outside the gene matches. Germline CDR1 reads SQVTM; CDR2 reads ANQGSEA. This CDR3 is 12 amino acids long. The CDR3 reads CSVEGTANEQYF. CDR3 nucleotide sequence: TGCAGCGTTGAGGGGACAGCGAACGAGCAGTACTTC.

This clone was seen more than once but under ten times. The V and J genes are TRBV10-3 and TRBJ1-1; no clear D gene. The CDR3 extends over 15 amino acids. With 0 bases removed from V and 1 base from J, the gap between germline ends came to 9 bases. Germline V gene lookup returns CDR1 ENHRY and CDR2 SYGVKD. As DNA, the CDR3 is TGTGCCATCAGTGAGTCTTATCGGGAGAACACTGAAGCTTTCTTT. Translation gives CAISESYRENTEAFF.

This clone was found a few times. As DNA, the CDR3 is TGTGCCAGCAGTTACCAGTGGGAGCGGTTGTTCTCCTACGAGCAGTACTTC. It codes for CASSYQWERLFSYEQYF. The chain recombines TRBV6-8 with TRBJ2-7; a weak D match, TRBD2 (5 bases). With 2 bases removed from V and 0 bases from J, the gap between germline ends came to 17 bases. The CDR3 has 17 amino acids. Germline V CDR1 and CDR2: MNHGY, SAAAGT.

V is TRBV2 and J is TRBJ1-2; tentatively, D is TRBD1 (5 bases). V lost 2 bases and J 5 bases, leaving 12 bases between the germline ends. In germline, CDR1 is SNHLY, CDR2 FYNNEI. This CDR3 region has 14 residues. DNA of the CDR3: TGTGCCAGCAGTGAAAGTGGGGGGACTTATGGCTACACCTTC. It encodes CASSESGGTYGYTF.

V is TRBV4-1 and J is TRBJ1-3, with no clear D. Germline assignment: CDR1 MGHRA and CDR2 YSYEKL. V was pared by 0 bases and J by 0 bases, with 12 bases between. This CDR3 is built from 17 residues. The CDR3 loop reads CASSQDPTPGSGNTIYF. CDR3 DNA: TGCGCCAGCAGCCAAGATCCCACGCCGGGCTCTGGAAACACCATATATTTT.